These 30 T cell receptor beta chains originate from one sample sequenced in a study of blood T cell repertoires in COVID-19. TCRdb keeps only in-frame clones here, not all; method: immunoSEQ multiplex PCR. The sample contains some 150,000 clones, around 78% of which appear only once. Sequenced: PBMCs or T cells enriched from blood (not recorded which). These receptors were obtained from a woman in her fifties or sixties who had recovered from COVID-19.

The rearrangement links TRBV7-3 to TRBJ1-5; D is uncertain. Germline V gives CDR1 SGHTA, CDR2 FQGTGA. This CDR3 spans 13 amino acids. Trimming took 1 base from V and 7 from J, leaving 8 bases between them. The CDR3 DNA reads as TGTGCCAGCAGCTTAATCCGCGGCCAGCCCCAGCATTTT. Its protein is CASSLIRGQPQHF.

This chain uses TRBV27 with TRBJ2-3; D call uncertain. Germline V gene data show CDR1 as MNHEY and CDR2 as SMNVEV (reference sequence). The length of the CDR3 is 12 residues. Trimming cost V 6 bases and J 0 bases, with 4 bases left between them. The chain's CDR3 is CASRTSTDTQYF. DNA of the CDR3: TGTGCCAGCAGGACTAGCACAGATACGCAGTATTTT.

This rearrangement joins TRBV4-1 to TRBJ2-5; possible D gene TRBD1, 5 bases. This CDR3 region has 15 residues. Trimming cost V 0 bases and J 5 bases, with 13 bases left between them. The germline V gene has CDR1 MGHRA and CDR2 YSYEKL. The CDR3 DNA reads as TGCGCCAGCAGCCAAGATTCCCTCCCAGGGGAGACCCAGTACTTC. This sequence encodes CASSQDSLPGETQYF.

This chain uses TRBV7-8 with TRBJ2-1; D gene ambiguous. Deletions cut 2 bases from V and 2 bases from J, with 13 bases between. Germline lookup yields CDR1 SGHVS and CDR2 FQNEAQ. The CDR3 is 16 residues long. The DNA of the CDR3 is TGTGCCAGCAGCTTAACTGGCGGAACCACCTACAATGAGCAGTTCTTC. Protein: CASSLTGGTTYNEQFF.

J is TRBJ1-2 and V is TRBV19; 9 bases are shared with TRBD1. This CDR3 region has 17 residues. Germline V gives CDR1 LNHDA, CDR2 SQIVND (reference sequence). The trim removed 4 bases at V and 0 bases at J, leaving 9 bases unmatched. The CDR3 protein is CASSTRGDRASNYGYTF. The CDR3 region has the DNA TGTGCCAGTAGTACCCGGGGGGACAGGGCGTCTAACTATGGCTACACCTTC.

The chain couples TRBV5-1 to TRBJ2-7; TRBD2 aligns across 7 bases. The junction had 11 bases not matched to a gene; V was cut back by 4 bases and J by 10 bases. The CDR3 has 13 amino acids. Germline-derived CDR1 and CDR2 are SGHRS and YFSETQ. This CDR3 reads CASSPGGTGDQYV. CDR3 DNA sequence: TGCGCCAGCAGCCCCGGGGGGACCGGGGACCAGTACGTC.

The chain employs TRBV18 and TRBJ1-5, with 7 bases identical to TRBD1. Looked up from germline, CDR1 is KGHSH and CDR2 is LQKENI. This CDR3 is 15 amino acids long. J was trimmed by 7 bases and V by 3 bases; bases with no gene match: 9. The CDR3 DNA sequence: TGTGCCAGCTCACCGGCCCCAGGGGGTTGGCAGCCCCAGCATTTT. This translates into CASSPAPGGWQPQHF.

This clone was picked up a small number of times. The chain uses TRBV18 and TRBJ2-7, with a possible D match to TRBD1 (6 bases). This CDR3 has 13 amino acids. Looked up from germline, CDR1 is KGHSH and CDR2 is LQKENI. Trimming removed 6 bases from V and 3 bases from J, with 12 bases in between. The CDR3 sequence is CASSRGRNYEQYV. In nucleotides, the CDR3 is TGTGCCAGCTCCAGGGGACGGAACTACGAGCAGTACGTC.

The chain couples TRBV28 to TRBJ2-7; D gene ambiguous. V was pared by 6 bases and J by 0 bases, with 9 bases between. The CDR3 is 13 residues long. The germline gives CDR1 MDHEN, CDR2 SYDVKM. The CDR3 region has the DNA TGTGCCAGCAGCCCTCCGAGCTCCTACGAGCAGTACGTC. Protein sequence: CASSPPSSYEQYV.

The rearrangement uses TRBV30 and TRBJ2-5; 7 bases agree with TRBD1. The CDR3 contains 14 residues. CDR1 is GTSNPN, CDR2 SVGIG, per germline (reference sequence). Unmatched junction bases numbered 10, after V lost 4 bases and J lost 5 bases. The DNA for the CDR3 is TGTGCCTGGAATCCACCAGGGGGTAGGGAGACCCAGTACTTC. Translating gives CAWNPPGGRETQYF.

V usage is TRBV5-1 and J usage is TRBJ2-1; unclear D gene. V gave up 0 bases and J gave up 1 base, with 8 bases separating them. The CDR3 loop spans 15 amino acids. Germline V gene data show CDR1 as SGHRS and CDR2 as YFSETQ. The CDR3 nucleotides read TGCGCCAGCAGCTTGGATGGGCAGTCCTACAATGAGCAGTTCTTC. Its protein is CASSLDGQSYNEQFF. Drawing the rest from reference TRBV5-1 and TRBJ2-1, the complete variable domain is KAGVTQTPRYLIKTRGQQVTLSCSPISGHRSVSWYQQTPGQGLQFLFEYFSETQRNKGNFPGRFSGRQFSNSRSEMNVSTLELGDSALYLCASSLDGQSYNEQFFGPGTRLTVL.

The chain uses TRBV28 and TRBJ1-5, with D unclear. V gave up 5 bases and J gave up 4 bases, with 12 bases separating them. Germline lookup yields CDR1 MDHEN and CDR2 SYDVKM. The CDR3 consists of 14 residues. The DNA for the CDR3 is TGTGCCAGCAGTGAAAGCGGCGGTAATCAGCCCCAGCATTTT. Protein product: CASSESGGNQPQHF.

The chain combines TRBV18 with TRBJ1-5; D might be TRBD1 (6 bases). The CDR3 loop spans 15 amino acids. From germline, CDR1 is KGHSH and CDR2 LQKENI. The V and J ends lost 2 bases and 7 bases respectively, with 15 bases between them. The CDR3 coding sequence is TGTGCCAGCTCACCATCGGGCGGGGGCCAGCAGCCCCAGCATTTT. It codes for CASSPSGGGQQPQHF.

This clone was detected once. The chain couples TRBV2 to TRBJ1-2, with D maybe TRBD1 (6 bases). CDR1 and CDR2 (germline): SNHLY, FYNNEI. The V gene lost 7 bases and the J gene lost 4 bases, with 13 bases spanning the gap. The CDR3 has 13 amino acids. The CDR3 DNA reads TGTGCCAGCAAATGGGACAAACTCTATGGCTACACCTTC. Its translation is CASKWDKLYGYTF.

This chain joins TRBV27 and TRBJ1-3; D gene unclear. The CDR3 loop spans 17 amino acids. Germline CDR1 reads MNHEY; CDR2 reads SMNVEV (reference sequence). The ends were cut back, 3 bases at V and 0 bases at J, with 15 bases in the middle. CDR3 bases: TGTGCCAGCAGTTTGGGGATGGGTGGAGGCTCTGGAAACACCATATATTTT. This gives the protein CASSLGMGGGSGNTIYF.

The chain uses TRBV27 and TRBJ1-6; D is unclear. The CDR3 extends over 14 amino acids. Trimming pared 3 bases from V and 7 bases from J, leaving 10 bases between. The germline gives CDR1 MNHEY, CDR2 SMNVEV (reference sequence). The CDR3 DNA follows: TGTGCCAGCAGTTTTGCGGGATACAATTCACCCCTCCACTTT. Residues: CASSFAGYNSPLHF.

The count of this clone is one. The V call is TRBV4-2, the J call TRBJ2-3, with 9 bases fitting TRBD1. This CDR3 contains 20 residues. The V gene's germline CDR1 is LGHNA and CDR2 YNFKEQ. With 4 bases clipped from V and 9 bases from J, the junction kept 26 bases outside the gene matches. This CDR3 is CASSPQTPGQGLVGAGTQYF. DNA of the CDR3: TGTGCCAGCAGCCCCCAAACCCCGGGACAGGGTTTAGTGGGGGCAGGAACGCAGTATTTT.

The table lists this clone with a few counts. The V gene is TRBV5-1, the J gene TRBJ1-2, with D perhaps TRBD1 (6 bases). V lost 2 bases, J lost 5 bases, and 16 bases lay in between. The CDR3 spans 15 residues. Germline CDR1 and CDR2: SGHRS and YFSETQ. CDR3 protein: CASSLRTGREYGYTF. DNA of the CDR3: TGCGCCAGCAGCTTAAGAACAGGGAGGGAGTATGGCTACACCTTC.

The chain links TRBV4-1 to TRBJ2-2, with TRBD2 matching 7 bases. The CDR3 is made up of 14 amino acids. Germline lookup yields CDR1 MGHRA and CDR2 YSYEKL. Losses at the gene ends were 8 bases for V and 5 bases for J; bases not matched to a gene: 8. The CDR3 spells CASWGGDRTGELFF. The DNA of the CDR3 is TGCGCCAGCTGGGGGGGGGACCGGACCGGGGAGCTGTTTTTT.

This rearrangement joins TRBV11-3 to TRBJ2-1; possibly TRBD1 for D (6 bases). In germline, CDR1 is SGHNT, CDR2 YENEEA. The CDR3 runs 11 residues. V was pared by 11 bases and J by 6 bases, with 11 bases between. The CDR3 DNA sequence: TGTGCCGTAGGGGGTGGCAATGAGCAGTTCTTC. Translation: CAVGGGNEQFF.

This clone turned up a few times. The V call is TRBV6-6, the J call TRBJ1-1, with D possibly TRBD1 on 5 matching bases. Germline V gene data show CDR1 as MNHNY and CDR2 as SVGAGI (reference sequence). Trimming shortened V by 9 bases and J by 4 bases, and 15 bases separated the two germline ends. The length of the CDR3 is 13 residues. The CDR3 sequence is CASTTELGTEAFF. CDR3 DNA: TGTGCCAGTACGACAGAGTTGGGCACTGAAGCTTTCTTT.

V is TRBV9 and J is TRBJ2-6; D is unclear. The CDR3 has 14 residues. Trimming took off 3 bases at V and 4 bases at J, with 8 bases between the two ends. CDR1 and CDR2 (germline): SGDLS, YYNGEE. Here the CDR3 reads CASSALSGANVLTF. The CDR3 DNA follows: TGTGCCAGCAGCGCTCTTTCGGGGGCCAACGTCCTGACTTTC.

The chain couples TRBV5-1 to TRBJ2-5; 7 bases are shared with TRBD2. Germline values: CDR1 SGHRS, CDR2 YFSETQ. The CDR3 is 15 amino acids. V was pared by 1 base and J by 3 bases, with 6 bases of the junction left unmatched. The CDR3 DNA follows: TGCGCCAGCAGCTTGTTGGGCGGGAGTAAAGAGACCCAGTACTTC. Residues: CASSLLGGSKETQYF.

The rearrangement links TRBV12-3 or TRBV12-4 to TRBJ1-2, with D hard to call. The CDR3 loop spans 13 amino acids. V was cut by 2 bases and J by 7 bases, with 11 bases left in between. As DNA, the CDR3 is TGTGCCAGCAGTTTAAACGGGTACGGTGGCTACACCTTC. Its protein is CASSLNGYGGYTF.

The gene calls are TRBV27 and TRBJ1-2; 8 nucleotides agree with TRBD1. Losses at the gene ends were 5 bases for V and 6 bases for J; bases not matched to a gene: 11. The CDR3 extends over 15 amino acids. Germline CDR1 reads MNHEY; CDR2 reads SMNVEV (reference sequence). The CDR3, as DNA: TGTGCCAGCAGTCCCCTTCCCCCGGGACAGGATGGCTACACCTTC. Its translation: CASSPLPPGQDGYTF.

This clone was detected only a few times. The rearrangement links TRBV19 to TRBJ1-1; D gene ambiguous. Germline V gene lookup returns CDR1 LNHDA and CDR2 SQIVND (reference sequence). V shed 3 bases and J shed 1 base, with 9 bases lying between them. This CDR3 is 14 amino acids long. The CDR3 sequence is CASSISGRNTEAFF. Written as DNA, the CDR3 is TGTGCCAGTAGTATTAGTGGGAGGAACACTGAAGCTTTCTTT.

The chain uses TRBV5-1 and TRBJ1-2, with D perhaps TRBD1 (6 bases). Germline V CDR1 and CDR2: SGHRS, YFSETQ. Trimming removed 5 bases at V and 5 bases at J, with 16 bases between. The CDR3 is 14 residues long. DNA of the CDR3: TGCGCCAGCAGGGGTATGGGGACACATTATGGCTACACCTTC. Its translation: CASRGMGTHYGYTF.

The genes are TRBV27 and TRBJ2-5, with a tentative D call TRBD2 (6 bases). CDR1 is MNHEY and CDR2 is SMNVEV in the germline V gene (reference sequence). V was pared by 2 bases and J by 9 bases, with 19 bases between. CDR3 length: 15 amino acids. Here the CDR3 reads CASSLLEGMAEAQYF. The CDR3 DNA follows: TGTGCCAGCAGTTTACTGGAGGGAATGGCTGAGGCCCAGTACTTC.

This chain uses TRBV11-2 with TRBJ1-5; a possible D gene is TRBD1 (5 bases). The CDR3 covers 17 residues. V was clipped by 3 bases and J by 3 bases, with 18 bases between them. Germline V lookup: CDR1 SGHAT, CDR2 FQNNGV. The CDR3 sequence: CASSFDSWGRVNQPQHF. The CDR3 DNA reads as TGTGCCAGCAGCTTCGATTCTTGGGGCAGGGTCAATCAGCCCCAGCATTTT. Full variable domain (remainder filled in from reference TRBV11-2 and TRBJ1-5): EAGVAQSPRYKIIEKRQSVAFWCNPISGHATLYWYQQILGQGPKLLIQFQNNGVVDDSQLPKDRFSAERLKGVDSTLKIQPAKLEDSAVYLCASSFDSWGRVNQPQHFGDGTRLSIL.

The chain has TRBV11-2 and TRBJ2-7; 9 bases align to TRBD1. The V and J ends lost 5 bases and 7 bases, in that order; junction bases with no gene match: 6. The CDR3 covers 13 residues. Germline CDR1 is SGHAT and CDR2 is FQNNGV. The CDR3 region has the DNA TGTGCCAGCAGCCTACAGGGGGCGCGGGAGCAGTACGTC. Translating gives CASSLQGAREQYV.